These 22 T cell receptor beta chains were sequenced from one sample in a study of blood T cell repertoires in COVID-19. TCRdb keeps only in-frame clones here, not all; method: immunoSEQ multiplex PCR. This sample yields roughly 150,000 clones, of which roughly 88% are seen a single time; around 4.8% belongs to the top ten. Sequencing input: peripheral blood. The receptor source for this set is a man aged 18-30 years with COVID-19, enrolled during active disease.

CDR3 region: CASSFSYNEQFF. CDR3 coding DNA: TGTGCCAGCAGCTTTAGTTACAATGAGCAGTTCTTC. The rearrangement uses TRBV11-3 and TRBJ2-1; D remains unclear. CDR3 size: 12 residues. The germline CDR1 and CDR2 sequences are SGHNT and YENEEA. Trimming left V 3 bases short and J 4 bases short, with 4 bases between.

In this sample, this clone turned up a few times. The gene calls are TRBV9 and TRBJ1-6; TRBD1 is a possible D gene (6 bases). The germline V gene has CDR1 SGDLS and CDR2 YYNGEE. V dropped 3 bases and J dropped 4 bases, with 8 bases sitting between them. There are 14 residues in the CDR3. The CDR3, as DNA: TGTGCCAGCAGCGCACAGGGTTATAATTCACCCCTCCACTTT. Residues: CASSAQGYNSPLHF. Supplemented by reference TRBV9 and TRBJ1-6, the full variable domain reads DSGVTQTPKHLITATGQRVTLRCSPRSGDLSVYWYQQSLDQGLQFLIQYYNGEERAKGNILERFSAQQFPDLHSELNLSSLELGDSALYFCASSAQGYNSPLHFGNGTRLTVT.

J is TRBJ2-7 and V is TRBV5-1, with TRBD2 matching 7 bases. In germline, CDR1 is SGHRS, CDR2 YFSETQ. V shed 4 bases, J shed 6 bases, and the junction held 10 bases outside the gene matches. The CDR3 is 14 residues long. The CDR3 sequence is CASSLSGPALEQYF. The CDR3 DNA is TGCGCCAGCAGCCTTAGCGGGCCGGCCCTCGAGCAGTACTTC.

This CDR3 is CASSEHGTPYEQYF. DNA of the CDR3: TGTGCCAGCAGCGAGCATGGGACACCCTACGAGCAGTACTTC. The chain couples TRBV9 to TRBJ2-7; D possibly corresponds to TRBD1 (6 bases). Germline CDR1 reads SGDLS; CDR2 reads YYNGEE. The V gene lost 3 bases and the J gene lost 2 bases, with 12 bases spanning the gap. This CDR3 is 14 amino acids long.

The chain couples TRBV7-3 to TRBJ2-7; perhaps TRBD2 as D (5 bases). Germline CDR1 is SGHTA and CDR2 is FQGTGA. This CDR3 is built from 15 residues. V lost 4 bases and J lost 8, with 21 bases in between. CDR3 coding DNA: TGTGCCAGCAGCTCCCGGGGTGGGCGGGTTTACCAGCAGTACTTC. Its translation is CASSSRGGRVYQQYF.

The V call is TRBV19, the J call TRBJ1-5; perhaps TRBD1 as D (5 bases). This CDR3 is 14 amino acids long. Germline CDR1 reads LNHDA; CDR2 reads SQIVND (reference sequence). Trimming stripped 7 bases from V and 2 bases from J, with 12 bases between. CDR3 loop: CASMDWGGNQPQHF. In nucleotides, the CDR3 is TGTGCCAGTATGGATTGGGGGGGCAATCAGCCCCAGCATTTT.

This chain connects TRBV3-1 (or the pseudogene TRBV3-2) to TRBJ2-1; 7 bases are shared with TRBD1. The junction had 6 bases not matched to a gene; V was cut back by 0 bases and J by 7 bases. Looked up from germline, CDR1 is LGHDT and CDR2 is YNNKEL (reference sequence). The CDR3 is 15 residues long. The DNA for the CDR3 is TGTGCCAGCAGCCAAGATCTGGCACAGGGGAATGAGCAGTTCTTC. Its translation: CASSQDLAQGNEQFF.

As for this clone: Other DNA sequences in this specimen translate into the identical CDR3. The V and J genes are TRBV7-9 and TRBJ2-7; D is uncertain. Per the germline V gene, CDR1 is SEHNR and CDR2 is FQNEAQ (reference sequence). There are 11 residues in the CDR3. The V gene lost 5 bases and the J gene lost 4 bases, with 6 bases spanning the gap. The CDR3 region is CASSPGYEQYF. The DNA of the CDR3 is TGTGCCAGCAGCCCCGGTTACGAGCAGTACTTC.

This sequence joins TRBV2 and TRBJ2-7; D perhaps matches TRBD1 (5 bases). This CDR3 has 14 residues. Trimming shortened V by 4 bases and J by 2 bases, and 12 bases separated the two germline ends. Germline CDR1 reads SNHLY; CDR2 reads FYNNEI. For the CDR3, the DNA is TGTGCCAGCAGTGGGACATTCCTCGCCTACGAGCAGTACTTC. Its protein product is CASSGTFLAYEQYF.

The table lists this clone with a count of one. The V gene is TRBV7-2, the J gene TRBJ2-7; 13 positions match TRBD2. V shed 1 base, J shed 0 bases, and the junction held 0 bases outside the gene matches. The CDR3 has 16 amino acids. Germline CDR1 SGHTA, CDR2 FQGNSA. This chain's CDR3 is CASSLGLAGGSYEQYF. Written as DNA, the CDR3 is TGTGCCAGCAGCTTAGGACTAGCGGGAGGCTCCTACGAGCAGTACTTC.

The genes are TRBV10-2 and TRBJ2-7; 12 nucleotides agree with TRBD1. This CDR3 comprises 15 residues. The germline V gene encodes CDR1 WSHSY and CDR2 SAAADI. The V gene end was trimmed by 4 bases and the J gene end by 2 bases; junction bases not matched to a gene: 3. CDR3 protein: CASSVGTGGTYEQYF. As DNA, the CDR3 is TGCGCCAGCAGTGTCGGGACAGGGGGCACCTACGAGCAGTACTTC.

This chain joins TRBV4-1 and TRBJ1-2; TRBD1 might be the D (6 bases). Germline V gene data show CDR1 as MGHRA and CDR2 as YSYEKL. V dropped 2 bases and J dropped 4 bases, with 17 bases sitting between them. The CDR3 runs 16 residues. CDR3 sequence: CASSQPYQGNPYGYTF. CDR3 nucleotide sequence: TGCGCCAGCAGCCAACCTTATCAGGGGAATCCCTATGGCTACACCTTC.

This rearrangement joins TRBV20-1 to TRBJ2-5; 7 nucleotides match TRBD2. CDR1 is DFQATT, CDR2 SNEGSKA, per germline (reference sequence). CDR3 length equals 11 residues. Trimming took 5 bases from V and 4 from J; bases not matched to a gene: 1. The CDR3 loop reads CSAGGGETQYF. The CDR3, as DNA: TGCAGTGCTGGGGGGGGAGAGACCCAGTACTTC.

The V and J genes are TRBV28 and TRBJ1-6, with D unresolved. Germline CDR1 is MDHEN and CDR2 is SYDVKM. V gave up 5 bases and J gave up 6 bases, with 5 bases separating them. This CDR3 has 12 amino acids. CDR3: CASSNSNSPLHF. Here the CDR3 DNA reads TGTGCCAGCAGTAACAGTAATTCACCCCTCCACTTT.

This sequence joins TRBV10-3 and TRBJ2-1, with 9 bases identical to TRBD2. Germline V lookup: CDR1 ENHRY, CDR2 SYGVKD. The CDR3 is 19 amino acids. V shed 3 bases, J shed 4 bases, and the junction held 16 bases outside the gene matches. Here the CDR3 DNA reads TGTGCCATCAGTGATCCGACTAGCGGTATTGGCCGTGGTTACAATGAGCAGTTCTTC. It translates to CAISDPTSGIGRGYNEQFF.

A single count supports this clone. V is TRBV25-1 and J is TRBJ2-7, with a tentative D call TRBD1 (6 bases). CDR1 and CDR2 (germline): MGHDK, SYGVNS. The germline V and J ends were trimmed by 5 bases and 5 bases, with 16 bases remaining between them. CDR3 length: 14 residues. CDR3 protein: CASSSKQGIHEQYF. CDR3 nucleotide sequence: TGTGCCAGCAGTTCGAAGCAGGGGATCCACGAGCAGTACTTC.

This rearrangement joins TRBV30 to TRBJ1-1, with D maybe TRBD1 (6 bases). V was shortened by 2 bases and J by 5 bases, with 21 bases between the two germline ends. The CDR3 has 16 amino acids. CDR1 is GTSNPN and CDR2 is SVGIG in the germline V gene (reference sequence). The CDR3 spells CAWSPGASVWRTEAFF. CDR3 in DNA: TGTGCCTGGAGTCCAGGGGCCTCGGTATGGAGGACTGAAGCTTTCTTT.

The chain combines TRBV4-1 with TRBJ2-7; D remains unclear. V was cut by 3 bases and J by 3 bases, with 12 bases left in between. This CDR3 contains 14 residues. Per the germline V gene, CDR1 is MGHRA and CDR2 is YSYEKL. CDR3 sequence reads: CASSHVGVGYEQYF. The CDR3 region has the DNA TGCGCCAGCAGCCATGTCGGTGTCGGCTACGAGCAGTACTTC.

The CDR3 loop reads CSVNTGANQPDTQYF. DNA for the CDR3: TGCAGCGTGAATACAGGGGCAAATCAACCAGATACGCAGTATTTT. The V call is TRBV29-1, the J call TRBJ2-3, with TRBD1 matching 7 bases. Looked up from germline, CDR1 is SQVTM and CDR2 is ANQGSEA. V lost 6 bases to trimming and J lost 4 bases; unmatched junction nucleotides: 13. The CDR3 runs to 15 residues.

V and J are TRBV14 and TRBJ1-4; no definite D call. The CDR3 contains 14 residues. The V gene's germline CDR1 is SGHDN and CDR2 FVKESK. V lost 5 bases and J 0 bases, leaving 7 bases between the germline ends. This chain's CDR3 is CASSEHATNEKLFF. As DNA, the CDR3 is TGTGCCAGCAGCGAACACGCAACTAATGAAAAACTGTTTTTT.

This chain links TRBV11-3 with TRBJ2-3; D possibly corresponds to TRBD2 (6 bases). Germline V gene lookup returns CDR1 SGHNT and CDR2 YENEEA. V lost 5 bases, J lost 3 bases, and 18 bases lay in between. The CDR3 is 16 amino acids. CDR3 bases: TGTGCCAGCAGCCAGGGACGGCGGGAAGATACAGATACGCAGTATTTT. The encoded protein is CASSQGRREDTDTQYF.

The chain has TRBV5-8 and TRBJ2-1; TRBD1 matches at 7 bases. V lost 1 base to trimming and J lost 0 bases; unmatched junction nucleotides: 1. The germline gives CDR1 SGHTS, CDR2 YDEGEE. The length of the CDR3 is 15 residues. The CDR3 region has the DNA TGTGCCAGCAGCTTGCAGGGGGTCTCCTACAATGAGCAGTTCTTC. It is translated as CASSLQGVSYNEQFF.